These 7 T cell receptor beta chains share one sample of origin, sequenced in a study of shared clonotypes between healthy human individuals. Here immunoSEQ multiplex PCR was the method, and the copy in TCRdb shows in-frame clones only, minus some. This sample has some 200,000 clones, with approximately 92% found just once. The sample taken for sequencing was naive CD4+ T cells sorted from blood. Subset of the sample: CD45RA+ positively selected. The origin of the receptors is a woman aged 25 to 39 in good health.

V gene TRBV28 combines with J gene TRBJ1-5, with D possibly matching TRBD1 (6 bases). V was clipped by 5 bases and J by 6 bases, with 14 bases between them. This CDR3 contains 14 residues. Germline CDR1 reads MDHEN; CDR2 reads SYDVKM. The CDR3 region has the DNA TGTGCCAGCAGTAGAACAGGGACCACTCAGCCCCAGCATTTT. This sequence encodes CASSRTGTTQPQHF.

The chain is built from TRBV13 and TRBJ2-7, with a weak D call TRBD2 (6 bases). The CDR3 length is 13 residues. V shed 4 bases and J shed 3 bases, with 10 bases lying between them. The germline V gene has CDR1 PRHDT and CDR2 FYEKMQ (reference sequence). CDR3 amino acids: CASSSGLSYEQYF. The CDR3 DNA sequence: TGTGCCAGCAGCTCGGGACTGAGCTACGAGCAGTACTTC.

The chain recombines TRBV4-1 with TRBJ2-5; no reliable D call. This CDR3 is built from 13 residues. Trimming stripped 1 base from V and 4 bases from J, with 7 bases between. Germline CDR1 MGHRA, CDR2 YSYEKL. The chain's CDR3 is CASSQVAGETQYF. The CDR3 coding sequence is TGCGCCAGCAGCCAAGTTGCTGGAGAGACCCAGTACTTC.

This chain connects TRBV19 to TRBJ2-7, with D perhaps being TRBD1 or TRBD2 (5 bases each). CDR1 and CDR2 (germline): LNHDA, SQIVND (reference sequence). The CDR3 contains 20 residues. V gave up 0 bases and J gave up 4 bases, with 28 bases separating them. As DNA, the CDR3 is TGTGCCAGTAGTATAGAGTACGGGACGGTGGGCAGCGGTCCCGGGTACGAGCAGTACTTC. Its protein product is CASSIEYGTVGSGPGYEQYF.

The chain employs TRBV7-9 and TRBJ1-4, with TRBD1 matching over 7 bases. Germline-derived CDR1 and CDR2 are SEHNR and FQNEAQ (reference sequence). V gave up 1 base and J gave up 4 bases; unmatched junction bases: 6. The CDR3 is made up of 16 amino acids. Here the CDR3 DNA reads TGTGCCAGCAGCTTAGGGGGACAGAGCGGTAATGAAAAACTGTTTTTT. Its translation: CASSLGGQSGNEKLFF.

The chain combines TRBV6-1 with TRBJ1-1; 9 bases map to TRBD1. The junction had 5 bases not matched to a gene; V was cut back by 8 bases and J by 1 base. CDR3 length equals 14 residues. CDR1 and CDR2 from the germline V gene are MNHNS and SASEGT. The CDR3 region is CASSLDRGNTEAFF. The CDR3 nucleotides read TGTGCCAGCTCCCTGGACAGGGGGAACACTGAAGCTTTCTTT.

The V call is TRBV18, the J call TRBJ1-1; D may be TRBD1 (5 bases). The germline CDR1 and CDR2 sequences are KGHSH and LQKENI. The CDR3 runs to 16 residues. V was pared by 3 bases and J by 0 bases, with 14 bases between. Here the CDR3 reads CASSPSEDIMNTEAFF. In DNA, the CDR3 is TGTGCCAGCTCACCTTCAGAGGACATCATGAACACTGAAGCTTTCTTT.